This T cell receptor (beta chain) was recorded in a study of shared clonotypes between healthy human individuals. Turning to the study itself: Three plates each covered CD4 naive and memory; CD8 naive two, CD8 memory one. Study-wide points: In contrast to clonotypes shared by all four donors, non-shared clonotypes had lower generation probabilities.

This table comes from immunoSEQ multiplex PCR, and its TCRdb copy is limited to in-frame clones, with some not included. The data show roughly 2.2 million clones, 85% to 95% seen once. Healthy HIV-negative adults without recent acute infections or vaccinations served as donors. The study drew all its donors from Caucasian adults living in Nashville, Tennessee. As concerns this clone: Antigen: not known.

Germline V gives CDR1 MNHEY, CDR2 SMNVEV (reference sequence). The junction had 15 bases not matched to a gene; V was cut back by 6 bases and J by 6 bases. The CDR3 is 16 residues long. The receptor comes from a man younger than 30 in good health. Some clones in this sample may be carry-over from other donors' samples. Specimen: naive CD4+ T cells from PBMCs. Subset defined: CD45RA+ positively selected. The gene calls are TRBV27 and TRBJ2-7; the match to TRBD1 covers 9 bases. The CDR3 loop reads CASSLIGGGQGIEQYF. In nucleotides, the CDR3 is TGTGCCAGCAGCCTTATCGGAGGGGGACAGGGAATCGAGCAGTACTTC.